A single sample gave rise to the 17 T cell receptor beta chains below, sequenced in a study of shared clonotypes between healthy human individuals. Measured with immunoSEQ multiplex PCR; TCRdb has only the in-frame clones, and not every one. The table has a few million clones, approximately 93% seen once. The sequencing sample was made of naive CD4+ T cells from PBMCs. Stated subset: CD45RA+ positively selected. These receptor sequences come from a young man in good health. Some clones in this sample may be carry-over from other donors' samples.

The V gene is TRBV6-6, the J gene TRBJ2-7; 9 nucleotides line up with TRBD1. The ends lost 7 bases at V and 1 base at J; junction bases unmatched: 2. The CDR3 spans 13 residues. Germline assignment: CDR1 MNHNY and CDR2 SVGAGI (reference sequence). CDR3 region: CASKGQGSYEQYF. The CDR3 DNA sequence: TGTGCCAGCAAGGGACAGGGATCCTACGAGCAGTACTTC.

V is TRBV29-1 and J is TRBJ2-2; 7 nucleotides agree with TRBD2. Germline CDR1 and CDR2: SQVTM and ANQGSEA. J was trimmed by 3 bases and V by 6 bases; bases with no gene match: 13. This CDR3 region has 16 residues. DNA of the CDR3: TGCAGCGTGAGGGTGGGGACTACCCTATACACCGGGGAGCTGTTTTTT. It translates to CSVRVGTTLYTGELFF.

The gene calls are TRBV7-8 and TRBJ2-3; D might be TRBD1 (6 bases). The V gene's germline CDR1 is SGHVS and CDR2 FQNEAQ. V shed 6 bases and J shed 2 bases, with 12 bases lying between them. The CDR3 loop spans 14 amino acids. The CDR3 reads CASSLGAHTDTQYF. The DNA of the CDR3 is TGTGCCAGCAGTTTGGGGGCGCACACAGATACGCAGTATTTT.

The V call is TRBV19, the J call TRBJ1-1, with D possibly TRBD1 on 6 matching bases. CDR3 length: 15 residues. Germline loops: CDR1 LNHDA, CDR2 SQIVND (reference sequence). V was clipped by 6 bases and J by 7 bases, with 21 bases between them. CDR3 coding DNA: TGTGCCAGTAGCCCCTCGGACAGTAAATCGCATGAAGCTTTCTTT. This encodes CASSPSDSKSHEAFF.

The J gene is TRBJ2-2, the V gene TRBV28, with 7 bases aligning to TRBD2. Germline CDR1 MDHEN, CDR2 SYDVKM. The CDR3 totals 16 residues. The J segment lost 5 bases and the V segment lost 6 bases, leaving 12 bases of the junction unmatched. The CDR3 DNA sequence: TGTGCCAGCAGGCAAGGAGGAGCGGGGTCGACCGGGGAGCTGTTTTTT. This encodes CASRQGGAGSTGELFF.

Only a few counts were recorded for this clone. The gene calls are TRBV29-1 and TRBJ1-1; perhaps TRBD1 as D (6 bases). V was pared by 4 bases and J by 13 bases, with 22 bases between. The CDR3 spans 13 residues. Germline CDR1 SQVTM, CDR2 ANQGSEA. CDR3 region: CSVVVLLGQQVFF. The CDR3 bases are TGCAGCGTTGTAGTTTTGCTCGGACAGCAAGTTTTCTTT.

About this clone itself: Other nucleotide sequences from this sample produce the same CDR3. This chain joins TRBV7-3 and TRBJ2-5; no reliable D call. Germline CDR1 is SGHTA and CDR2 is FQGTGA. CDR3 length: 13 residues. Between the trimmed V and J ends, which lost 2 bases and 5 bases, there was a span of 9 bases. The CDR3 region is CASSLGPRETQYF. The CDR3 bases are TGTGCCAGCAGCTTAGGCCCTCGCGAGACCCAGTACTTC.

The CDR3 DNA reads as TGTGCCAGCAGTGGGCTGACAGGGGGAACTAATGAAGCTTTCTTT. Protein sequence: CASSGLTGGTNEAFF. J is TRBJ1-1 and V is TRBV7-9; 9 nucleotides agree with TRBD1. The V gene end was trimmed by 6 bases and the J gene end by 7 bases; junction bases not matched to a gene: 12. Germline V CDR1 and CDR2: SEHNR, FQNEAQ (reference sequence). CDR3 size: 15 residues.

The chain is built from TRBV27 and TRBJ2-5; D tentatively fits TRBD1 or TRBD2 (5 bases each). The CDR3 runs to 15 residues. V gave up 7 bases and J gave up 5 bases, with 20 bases separating them. Germline values: CDR1 MNHEY, CDR2 SMNVEV (reference sequence). The CDR3 region has the DNA TGTGCCAGCACCCGGGACGGCAGCCAACAGGAGACCCAGTACTTC. It yields the protein CASTRDGSQQETQYF.

This chain connects TRBV2 to TRBJ1-1, with D tentatively TRBD1 (5 bases). The ends were cut back, 4 bases at V and 7 bases at J, with 10 bases in the middle. There are 12 residues in the CDR3. Germline V gene data show CDR1 as SNHLY and CDR2 as FYNNEI. The DNA of the CDR3 is TGTGCCAGCAGTGGATGGGGCGGTGAAGCTTTCTTT. This translates into CASSGWGGEAFF.

The chain links TRBV2 to TRBJ2-3; the match to TRBD2 covers 7 bases. The trim removed 7 bases at V and 2 bases at J, leaving 6 bases unmatched. CDR1 SNHLY and CDR2 FYNNEI come from the germline V gene. This CDR3 is 14 amino acids long. The CDR3 nucleotides are TGTGCCAGCAAGCCTAGCGGAACCACAGATACGCAGTATTTT. Protein product: CASKPSGTTDTQYF.

This chain links TRBV7-9 with TRBJ2-1; 11 nucleotides agree with TRBD2. Losses at the gene ends were 4 bases for V and 8 bases for J; bases not matched to a gene: 7. The CDR3 loop spans 15 amino acids. In germline, CDR1 is SEHNR, CDR2 FQNEAQ (reference sequence). The CDR3 protein is CASSWGLAESDEQFF. DNA for the CDR3: TGTGCCAGCAGCTGGGGACTAGCGGAGTCGGATGAGCAGTTCTTC.

This clone was found a few times. The chain combines TRBV5-1 with TRBJ1-1, with D possibly being TRBD1 (5 bases). Trimming took 0 bases from V and 0 from J, leaving 9 bases between them. The CDR3 totals 15 residues. Germline values: CDR1 SGHRS, CDR2 YFSETQ. CDR3 residues: CASSLGQPMNTEAFF. DNA of the CDR3: TGCGCCAGCAGCTTGGGACAGCCCATGAACACTGAAGCTTTCTTT.

The rearrangement uses TRBV5-1 and TRBJ1-1, with D unresolved. This CDR3 spans 15 amino acids. The germline V gene encodes CDR1 SGHRS and CDR2 YFSETQ. V was clipped by 0 bases and J by 0 bases, with 9 bases between them. The CDR3 DNA sequence: TGCGCCAGCAGCTTGGCCGAGAATCTGAACACTGAAGCTTTCTTT. This sequence encodes CASSLAENLNTEAFF.

The chain employs TRBV4-2 and TRBJ1-1; 7 bases are shared with TRBD1. Trimming took 1 base from V and 1 from J; bases not matched to a gene: 6. The V gene's germline CDR1 is LGHNA and CDR2 YNFKEQ. The CDR3 is 16 amino acids. The CDR3 protein is CASSQAGGVQNTEAFF. CDR3 nucleotide sequence: TGTGCCAGCAGCCAAGCAGGGGGGGTTCAGAACACTGAAGCTTTCTTT.

V and J are TRBV23-1 and TRBJ2-2; TRBD1 matches at 10 bases. TRBV23-1 is an open reading frame whose function is uncertain. The CDR3 is 15 amino acids. V gave up 3 bases and J gave up 4 bases; unmatched junction bases: 2. The CDR3 coding sequence is TGCGCCAGCAGTCAGGGGACAGGGGTCACCGGGGAGCTGTTTTTT. Protein product: CASSQGTGVTGELFF.

The DNA of the CDR3 is TGTGCCAGCAGCTTAAAGGGTTCGTCGCGACCGAACGAGCAGTACTTC. This sequence encodes CASSLKGSSRPNEQYF. The rearrangement links TRBV7-3 to TRBJ2-7; D is unresolved. This CDR3 has 16 amino acids. V gave up 1 base and J gave up 5 bases, with 18 bases separating them. Germline-derived CDR1 and CDR2 are SGHTA and FQGTGA.